The following is a T cell receptor (beta chain) sequence with its context. What this receptor recognizes is not known. Per-nucleotide qualities are absent, and no much larger clonotype sits a single base away. The data are from a study of technical replicates of blood from a few donors (dated by TCRdb to the late 2010s). The library was built by means of the immunoSEQ multiplex PCR assay. In TCRdb, the immuneACCESS table is reduced to in-frame sequences with V and J assigned. These tables do not hold every clone; where another copy was compared, an unresolved V gene accounts for under half, and the others remain unexplained. This sample lists approximately 100,000 clones; 96% were detected once. 0.2% to 0.25% of the sample is held by the ten biggest clonotypes. From the germline V gene (reference sequence), CDR1 is DFQATT and CDR2 is SNEGSKA. The CDR3, cysteine through phenylalanine, is 11 amino acids long. Only CDR3 DNA is held: 33 bases, read in frame from base 1. The V end gives up 5 bases and the J end 6 bases, leaving 1 base in the junction not matched to a gene.

The sequence joins TRBV20-1 to TRBJ1-2, and 9 bases in between align with TRBD1. This sequence originates from a human donor in good health. The sequencing sample was made of T cells isolated from PBMCs. The nucleotide sequence reads TGCAGTGCTCGACAGGGGGATGGCTACACCTTC. This sequence encodes CSARQGDGYTF.